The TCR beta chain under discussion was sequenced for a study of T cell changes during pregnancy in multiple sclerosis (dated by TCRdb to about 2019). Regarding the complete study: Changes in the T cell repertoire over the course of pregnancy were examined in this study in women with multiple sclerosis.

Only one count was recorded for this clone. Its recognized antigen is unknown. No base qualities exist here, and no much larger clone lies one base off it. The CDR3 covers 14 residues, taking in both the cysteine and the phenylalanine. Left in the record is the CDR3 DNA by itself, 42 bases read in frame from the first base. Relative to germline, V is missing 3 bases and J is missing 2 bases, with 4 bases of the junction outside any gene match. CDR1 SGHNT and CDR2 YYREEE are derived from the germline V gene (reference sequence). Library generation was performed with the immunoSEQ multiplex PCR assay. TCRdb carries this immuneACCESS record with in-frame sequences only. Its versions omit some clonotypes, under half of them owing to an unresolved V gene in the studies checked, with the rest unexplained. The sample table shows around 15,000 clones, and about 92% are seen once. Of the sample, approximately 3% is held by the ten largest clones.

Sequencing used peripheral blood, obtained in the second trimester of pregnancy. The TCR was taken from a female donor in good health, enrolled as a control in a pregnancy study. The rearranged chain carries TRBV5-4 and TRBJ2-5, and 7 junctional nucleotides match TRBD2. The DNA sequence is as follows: TGTGCCAGCAGCTCCGGGACTACTCAAGAGACCCAGTACTTC. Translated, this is CASSSGTTQETQYF. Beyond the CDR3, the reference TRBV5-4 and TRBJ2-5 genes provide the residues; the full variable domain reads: ETGVTQSPTHLIKTRGQQVTLRCSSQSGHNTVSWYQQALGQGPQFIFQYYREEENGRGNFPPRFSGLQFPNYSSELNVNALELDDSALYLCASSSGTTQETQYFGPGTRLLVL.